These 9 T cell receptor beta chains came from one sample sequenced in a study of blood T cell repertoires in COVID-19. Profiled with immunoSEQ multiplex PCR; TCRdb holds only in-frame clones, not every one. The sample contains 280,000 or so clones, roughly 88% of which appear only once. Sequencing was carried out using peripheral blood. These receptors all stem from a man aged 18 to 30 with active or convalescent COVID-19.

This rearrangement joins TRBV13 to TRBJ1-6; 11 bases align to TRBD1. The V gene's germline CDR1 is PRHDT and CDR2 FYEKMQ (reference sequence). The CDR3 runs 15 residues. The V and J ends lost 2 bases and 10 bases, in that order; junction bases with no gene match: 4. The CDR3 sequence: CASSLTGQGDSPLHF. The CDR3 nucleotides are TGTGCCAGCAGCTTAACGGGACAGGGGGACTCACCCCTCCACTTT.

The chain couples TRBV11-2 to TRBJ1-2, with D perhaps matching TRBD1 (6 bases). V lost 7 bases and J lost 2, with 20 bases in between. The CDR3 totals 16 residues. Germline V gene sequence: CDR1 SGHAT, CDR2 FQNNGV. The CDR3 region has the DNA TGTGCCAGCACCCGAAATGCCGGGACAAGAAACTATGGCTACACCTTC. Residues: CASTRNAGTRNYGYTF. The full variable domain, completed using reference TRBV11-2 and TRBJ1-2, is EAGVAQSPRYKIIEKRQSVAFWCNPISGHATLYWYQQILGQGPKLLIQFQNNGVVDDSQLPKDRFSAERLKGVDSTLKIQPAKLEDSAVYLCASTRNAGTRNYGYTFGSGTRLTVV.

The chain carries TRBV6-2 or TRBV6-3 and TRBJ2-1; 12 bases fit TRBD2. V was clipped by 4 bases and J by 8 bases; unmatched bases: 15. This CDR3 is built from 18 residues. Germline V lookup: CDR1 MNHEY, CDR2 SVGEGT. The CDR3 DNA is TGTGCCAGCAGTTTGCAGGCTAGCGGGGGGGGACTTCGAGATGAGCAGTTCTTC. Protein product: CASSLQASGGGLRDEQFF.

Remarks on this clone: In the same sample, other DNA sequences code for this CDR3. This chain uses TRBV10-1 with TRBJ2-3; D possibly corresponds to TRBD1 (5 bases). Germline lookup yields CDR1 WNHNN and CDR2 SYGVQD (reference sequence). The CDR3 extends over 12 amino acids. V was shortened by 3 bases and J by 6 bases, with 7 bases between the two germline ends. CDR3 amino acids: CASSDNRDTQYF. CDR3 sequence (DNA): TGCGCCAGCAGTGATAACAGGGATACGCAGTATTTT.

This clone was found once. The rearrangement uses TRBV20-1 and TRBJ1-1, with no clear D. The CDR3 consists of 11 residues. The V gene lost 2 bases and the J gene lost 9 bases, with 10 bases spanning the gap. Germline assignment: CDR1 DFQATT and CDR2 SNEGSKA (reference sequence). CDR3 sequence reads: CSARFPTQAFF. The CDR3 coding sequence is TGCAGTGCTAGATTTCCGACTCAAGCTTTCTTT.

This chain uses TRBV13 with TRBJ2-2, with 13 positions matching TRBD2. Per the germline V gene, CDR1 is PRHDT and CDR2 is FYEKMQ (reference sequence). Unmatched junction bases numbered 3, after V lost 4 bases and J lost 4 bases. The CDR3 contains 16 residues. CDR3 sequence (DNA): TGTGCCAGCAGCTCAACTAGCGGGGGGGTCACCGGGGAGCTGTTTTTT. Its protein product is CASSSTSGGVTGELFF.

The chain is built from TRBV2 and TRBJ1-1; no clear D. This CDR3 region has 13 residues. V gave up 4 bases and J gave up 12 bases, with 18 bases separating them. CDR1 is SNHLY and CDR2 is FYNNEI in the germline V gene. The CDR3 here is CASSVVREGLSFF. DNA for the CDR3: TGTGCCAGCAGTGTTGTACGAGAGGGTTTGTCTTTCTTT.

This clone has more than one count but fewer than ten. The chain is built from TRBV12-5 and TRBJ2-2; 7 positions match TRBD1. There are 13 residues in the CDR3. From germline, CDR1 is LGHNT and CDR2 FRNRAP. With 7 bases clipped from V and 4 bases from J, the junction kept 3 bases outside the gene matches. The CDR3 region is CASENRGTGELFF. For the CDR3, the DNA is TGTGCTAGTGAGAACAGGGGCACCGGGGAGCTGTTTTTT.

This chain uses TRBV19 with TRBJ1-3, with D maybe TRBD1 (5 bases). The CDR3 is made up of 15 amino acids. Germline V lookup: CDR1 LNHDA, CDR2 SQIVND (reference sequence). Trimming stripped 7 bases from V and 0 bases from J, with 13 bases between. The chain's CDR3 is CASTGQESSGNTIYF. CDR3 coding DNA: TGTGCCAGTACAGGGCAGGAGAGCTCTGGAAACACCATATATTTT.